This is a list of T cell receptor beta chains from one sample in a study of somatic mutations in cytotoxic T cells in rheumatoid arthritis. Some clones are missing from TCRdb's copy, which holds only in-frame ones; the method was immunoSEQ multiplex PCR. The table lists roughly 15,000 clones, 78% of them singletons, with 15% to 20% in the top ten. What was sequenced was CD8+ T cells sorted from blood. These receptors all stem from an adult with rheumatoid arthritis. The CDR3 runs from the conserved cysteine through the conserved F or W. D genes are given only for firm matches. For some rows the clone size is stated as once, few or many, or as a class when expanded; others skip it.

j_call,v_call,clone_size,d_call,cdr3_nt,cdr3_aa
TRBJ2-5,TRBV9,-,-,TGTGCCAGCAGCCTTGGAAGGGGATTCCAAGAGACCCAGTACTTC,CASSLGRGFQETQYF
TRBJ1-2,TRBV11-2,-,-,TGTGCCAGCAGCTTAGACCCCTTCGGGGGCTATGGCTACACCTTC,CASSLDPFGGYGYTF
TRBJ2-7,TRBV14,-,-,TGTGCCAGCAGTCCTATTGGGACTGATCCCTACGAGCAGTACTTC,CASSPIGTDPYEQYF
TRBJ1-1,TRBV6-6,-,-,TGTGCCAGCAGTTGGGGGCGCGGATTGGATACTGAAGCTTTCTTT,CASSWGRGLDTEAFF
TRBJ2-2,TRBV7-6,-,TRBD2,TGTGCCAGCAGCTTAGTCCCCCCGCCTAGCGGGGGGGCCACCGGGGAGCTGTTTTTT,CASSLVPPPSGGATGELFF
TRBJ1-2,TRBV29-1,-,-,TGCAGCGTCCCCAGGGGCATTGACTATGGCTACACCTTC,CSVPRGIDYGYTF
TRBJ2-1,TRBV5-6,-,TRBD2,TGTGCCAGCAGCTTTTCCCTGGGACTAGCGGCCTACAATGAGCAGTTCTTC,CASSFSLGLAAYNEQFF
TRBJ2-7,TRBV2,-,TRBD1,TGTGCCAGCAGTGGGACCGGACAGGGACTCTACGAGCAGTACTTC,CASSGTGQGLYEQYF
TRBJ2-5,TRBV30,-,-,TGTGCCTGGAGTGTACGTGGGACCGGCCAAGAGACCCAGTACTTC,CAWSVRGTGQETQYF
TRBJ2-7,TRBV18,few,-,TGTGCCAGCTCACCTGCCCCCGAGCGTTACGAGCAGTACTTC,CASSPAPERYEQYF
TRBJ2-3,TRBV29-1,-,TRBD1,TGCAGCGTTGAGACAGGGGGAGATAGCACAGATACGCAGTATTTT,CSVETGGDSTDTQYF
TRBJ2-7,TRBV11-1,once,-,TGTGCCAGCAGCCAGGAGGGGTCCTACGAGCAGTACTTC,CASSQEGSYEQYF
TRBJ1-1,TRBV5-4,-,-,TGTGCCAGCAGCTCCTGGGGGGGGCTGAACACTGAAGCTTTCTTT,CASSSWGGLNTEAFF
TRBJ1-5,TRBV2,-,-,TGTGCCAGCAGTGTAAACGATCGGGATTATAGCAATCAGCCCCAGCATTTT,CASSVNDRDYSNQPQHF
TRBJ1-4,TRBV6-5,-,-,TGTGCCAGCAGTGACCCCTTGCGTGAAAAACTGTTTTTT,CASSDPLREKLFF
TRBJ2-5,TRBV7-9,-,TRBD1,TGTGCCAGCAGCTTCCGGGACAGAGGCTTTGAAGAGACCCAGTACTTC,CASSFRDRGFEETQYF
TRBJ1-1,TRBV11-2,-,-,TGTGCCAGCAGCCCCGTAACTGAAGCTTTCTTT,CASSPVTEAFF
TRBJ1-1,TRBV11-2,-,-,TGTGCCAGCAGCCAGTCGGAATACACTGAAGCTTTCTTT,CASSQSEYTEAFF
TRBJ1-1,TRBV30,few,-,TGTGCCTGGAGTGGACTGGCTATGAACACTGAAGCTTTCTTT,CAWSGLAMNTEAFF
TRBJ1-5,TRBV7-9,-,TRBD1,TGTGCCAGCAGCCGATTCGGACAGGGGGCCGATCAGCCCCAGCATTTT,CASSRFGQGADQPQHF
TRBJ2-5,TRBV5-1,-,-,TGCGCCAGCAGCATGACGTCGGGAGAGACCCAGTACTTC,CASSMTSGETQYF
TRBJ2-5,TRBV4-1,-,-,TGCGCCAGCAGCCCATCCCCGGGGTATGAGACCCAGTACTTC,CASSPSPGYETQYF
TRBJ2-3,TRBV5-1,-,-,TGCGCCAGCAGCTTGGAACGCCAGGGAACAGATACGCAGTATTTT,CASSLERQGTDTQYF
TRBJ2-1,TRBV29-1,-,-,TGCAGCGTTGAAACTTTGGGGCTAGTAGGGATGGATGAGCAGTTCTTC,CSVETLGLVGMDEQFF
TRBJ2-1,TRBV7-9,-,TRBD2,TGTGCCAGCAGCCCGAGCGGGGGTGACAATGAGCAGTTCTTC,CASSPSGGDNEQFF
TRBJ1-2,TRBV7-9,once,-,TGTGCCAGCGAGGTGTCACAGGCGCCTGGCTACACCTTC,CASEVSQAPGYTF
TRBJ2-5,TRBV7-7,-,-,TGTGCCAGCAGCTTAGGGTTAGGAGCCCAAGAGACCCAGTACTTC,CASSLGLGAQETQYF
TRBJ2-7,TRBV6-5,-,-,TGTGCCAGCAGTTACGGGGGCCAAAGGACCTACGAGCAGTACTTC,CASSYGGQRTYEQYF
TRBJ2-6,TRBV6-5,-,-,TGTGCCAGCAGCCCACGGTTCTCTGGGGCCAACGTCCTGACTTTC,CASSPRFSGANVLTF
TRBJ2-3,TRBV27,-,-,TGTGCCAGCTCGTGGGGTGACACAGATACGCAGTATTTT,CASSWGDTDTQYF
TRBJ2-1,TRBV29-1,once,-,TGCAGCGTCGAGATCTACAATGAGCAGTTCTTC,CSVEIYNEQFF
TRBJ1-1,TRBV7-9,-,-,TGTGCCGTAACAGGGATGAACACTGAAGCTTTCTTT,CAVTGMNTEAFF
TRBJ1-1,TRBV6-1,once,TRBD1,TGTGCCAGCAGTGACATTATCAGGGGGGGGACTGAAGCTTTCTTT,CASSDIIRGGTEAFF
TRBJ1-1,TRBV13,-,-,TGTGCCAGCAGCCCAAATACAGGGCGAGTGAACACTGAAGCTTTCTTT,CASSPNTGRVNTEAFF
TRBJ2-3,TRBV7-9,-,-,TGTGCCAGCAGCTCATGGACGACGTACACAGATACGCAGTATTTT,CASSSWTTYTDTQYF
TRBJ1-4,TRBV4-1,few,TRBD1,TGCGCCAGCAGCTTAACATTGCGACAGGGTGAAAAACTGTTTTTT,CASSLTLRQGEKLFF
TRBJ2-5,TRBV2,-,-,TGTGCCAGCAGTTTTGGGGGGATGAACCAAGAGACCCAGTACTTC,CASSFGGMNQETQYF
TRBJ2-7,TRBV18,medium-sized,-,TGTGCCAGCTCACCAGTCTTATCGGGGGGCAGCCCCTACGAGCAGTACTTC,CASSPVLSGGSPYEQYF
TRBJ2-1,TRBV9,-,-,TGTGCCAGCAGCCGCCGGGATGGGGAAATTTGGAATGAGCAGTTCTTC,CASSRRDGEIWNEQFF
TRBJ1-4,TRBV2,-,-,TGTGCCAGCAGTGAAGCGCTCGGGGGCTTCGTTGAAAAACTGTTTTTT,CASSEALGGFVEKLFF
TRBJ2-1,TRBV9,-,-,TGTGCCAGCAGCGTAGAAGGGGGCTCCTACAATGAGCAGTTCTTC,CASSVEGGSYNEQFF
TRBJ1-2,TRBV9,-,-,TGTGCCAGCAGCGTAGAGGGTGAGGGAAGTTATGGCTGCACCTTC,CASSVEGEGSYGCTF
TRBJ2-5,TRBV18,-,-,TGTGCCAGCTCACCAGAGGAGACCCAGTACTTC,CASSPEETQYF
TRBJ2-1,TRBV4-1,-,-,TGCGCCAGCAGCACCGCCGGGACACCGTTCGGGGATGAGCAGTTCTTC,CASSTAGTPFGDEQFF
TRBJ2-7,TRBV6-1,once,-,TGTGCCAGCAGTGAAGGGAGAGGGTCCGAGCAGTACTTC,CASSEGRGSEQYF
TRBJ1-1,TRBV27,few,-,TGTGCCAGCAGTTTTGGCCAGCCAGCCACTGAAGCTTTCTTT,CASSFGQPATEAFF
TRBJ1-1,TRBV27,-,-,TGTGCCAGCAGCCGGGACGCCAACACTGAAGCTTTCTTT,CASSRDANTEAFF
TRBJ2-5,TRBV4-1,-,-,TGCGCCAGCAGACTAGAAGATGCGCGAGAGACCCAGTACTTC,CASRLEDARETQYF
TRBJ1-6,TRBV27,-,TRBD1,TGTGCCAGCACGCAAGGGACAGGGATATCACCCCTCCACTTT,CASTQGTGISPLHF
TRBJ1-2,TRBV5-6,once,-,TGTGCCAGCAGCCTAGGAATTGGCGGTGGCTACACCTTC,CASSLGIGGGYTF
TRBJ1-2,TRBV11-2,-,TRBD1,TGTGCCAGCAGCATCGGGACAGCGGGGGGCTACACCTTC,CASSIGTAGGYTF